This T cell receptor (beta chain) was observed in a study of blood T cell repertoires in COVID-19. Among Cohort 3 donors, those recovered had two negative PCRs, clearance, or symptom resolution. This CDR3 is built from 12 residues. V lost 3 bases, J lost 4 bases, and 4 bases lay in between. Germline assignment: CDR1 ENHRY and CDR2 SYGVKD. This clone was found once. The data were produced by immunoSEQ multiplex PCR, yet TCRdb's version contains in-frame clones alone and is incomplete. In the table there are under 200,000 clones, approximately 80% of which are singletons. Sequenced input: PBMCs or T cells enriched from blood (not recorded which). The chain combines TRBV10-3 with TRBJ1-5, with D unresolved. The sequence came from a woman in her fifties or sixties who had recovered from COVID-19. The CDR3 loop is CAISDENQPQHF. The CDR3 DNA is TGTGCCATCAGTGACGAGAATCAGCCCCAGCATTTT.